The 16 T cell receptor beta chains below were found in one sample sequenced in a study of blood T cell repertoires in COVID-19. Method: immunoSEQ multiplex PCR; TCRdb's copy keeps in-frame clones and lacks some. The sample contains about 100,000 clones, roughly 79% of which appear only once. Sample: peripheral blood. Receptors were obtained from a man at least 80 years old with COVID-19, enrolled during active disease.

The chain has TRBV28 and TRBJ1-2, with a tentative D call TRBD1 (5 bases). The CDR3 covers 14 residues. Germline CDR1 MDHEN, CDR2 SYDVKM. Trimming pared 8 bases from V and 4 bases from J, leaving 17 bases between. In DNA form, the CDR3 reads TGTGCCAGCTTTCCGGGGGGGTCGACCTATGGCTACACCTTC. It encodes CASFPGGSTYGYTF.

The chain employs TRBV6-5 and TRBJ2-7; 7 bases agree with TRBD2. In germline, CDR1 is MNHEY, CDR2 SVGAGI. This CDR3 region has 15 residues. V lost 4 bases and J lost 4; bases outside the gene matches: 10. CDR3 in amino acids: CASSSAGTTYYEQYF. The CDR3, as DNA: TGTGCCAGCAGTTCGGCCGGGACTACCTATTACGAGCAGTACTTC.

This chain uses TRBV19 with TRBJ2-5; 10 bases align to TRBD2. This CDR3 comprises 19 residues. Per the germline V gene, CDR1 is LNHDA and CDR2 is SQIVND (reference sequence). The junction had 19 bases not matched to a gene; V was cut back by 7 bases and J by 2 bases. CDR3 sequence: CASTPLGGIAGGLQETQYF. The CDR3 DNA is TGTGCCAGTACCCCACTCGGCGGGATAGCGGGAGGCCTTCAAGAGACCCAGTACTTC.

The chain joins TRBV6-5 to TRBJ2-7, with D tentatively TRBD1 (6 bases). Trimming stripped 8 bases from V and 0 bases from J, with 17 bases between. Looked up from germline, CDR1 is MNHEY and CDR2 is SVGAGI. This CDR3 spans 15 amino acids. CDR3: CASFRTGTYSYEQYF. In nucleotides, the CDR3 is TGTGCCAGCTTCAGAACAGGGACCTACTCCTACGAGCAGTACTTC.

This clone came up once. The rearrangement links TRBV19 to TRBJ1-2; 11 positions match TRBD1. This CDR3 region has 12 residues. V shed 6 bases and J 10 bases; nucleotides not matched to a gene: 4. Germline CDR1 LNHDA, CDR2 SQIVND (reference sequence). The CDR3 coding sequence is TGTGCCAGTAGGGACAGGGGGCGCGACTACACCTTC. Translating gives CASRDRGRDYTF.

Only a few counts were recorded for this clone. The chain combines TRBV11-3 with TRBJ2-2; 7 nucleotides agree with TRBD2. The CDR3 has 13 amino acids. CDR1 SGHNT and CDR2 YENEEA come from the germline V gene. V trimming: 5 bases; J trimming: 6 bases; junction bases outside the gene matches: 3. Written as DNA, the CDR3 is TGTGCCAGCAGCCCCCGGGGGGCCGGGGAGCTGTTTTTT. Amino acids: CASSPRGAGELFF. Together with reference TRBV11-3 and TRBJ2-2, the CDR3 gives the full variable domain: EAGVVQSPRYKIIEKKQPVAFWCNPISGHNTLYWYLQNLGQGPELLIRYENEEAVDDSQLPKDRFSAERLKGVDSTLKIQPAELGDSAVYLCASSPRGAGELFFGEGSRLTVL.

The J gene is TRBJ1-5, the V gene TRBV6-1; D might be TRBD1 (5 bases). Trimming removed 2 bases at V and 0 bases at J, with 11 bases between. This CDR3 region has 16 residues. In germline, CDR1 is MNHNS, CDR2 SASEGT. In nucleotides, the CDR3 is TGTGCCAGCAGTGAATGGACACCATATAGCAATCAGCCCCAGCATTTT. Translated, it gives CASSEWTPYSNQPQHF.

This clone appeared a few times. This specimen includes other DNA sequences encoding the same CDR3. The gene calls are TRBV19 and TRBJ1-5, with D possibly matching TRBD1 (5 bases). Trimming took off 5 bases at V and 3 bases at J, with 8 bases between the two ends. The length of the CDR3 is 13 residues. Germline assignment: CDR1 LNHDA and CDR2 SQIVND (reference sequence). As DNA, the CDR3 is TGTGCCAGTAGTGACAGATACAATCAGCCCCAGCATTTT. It translates to CASSDRYNQPQHF.

The V and J genes are TRBV7-6 and TRBJ2-1; a weak D match, TRBD2 (7 bases). The CDR3 consists of 15 residues. From germline, CDR1 is SGHVS and CDR2 FNYEAQ. Trimming pared 5 bases from V and 9 bases from J, leaving 20 bases between. For the CDR3, the DNA is TGTGCCAGCAGCCACCGGGGGCGGGAGACCGCTGAGCAGTTCTTC. Its protein product is CASSHRGRETAEQFF. Together with reference TRBV7-6 and TRBJ2-1, the CDR3 gives the full variable domain: GAGVSQSPRYKVTKRGQDVALRCDPISGHVSLYWYRQALGQGPEFLTYFNYEAQQDKSGLPNDRFSAERPEGSISTLTIQRTEQRDSAMYRCASSHRGRETAEQFFGPGTRLTVL.

The rearrangement links TRBV7-2 to TRBJ2-5, with D possibly matching TRBD1 (6 bases). Trimming pared 7 bases from V and 7 bases from J, leaving 16 bases between. The CDR3 contains 13 residues. Per the germline V gene, CDR1 is SGHTA and CDR2 is FQGNSA. This CDR3 is CASTQGPGGTQYF. CDR3 in DNA: TGTGCCAGCACCCAGGGGCCTGGGGGGACCCAGTACTTC.

The chain employs TRBV7-9 and TRBJ1-5; TRBD1 matches at 8 bases. Germline assignment: CDR1 SEHNR and CDR2 FQNEAQ (reference sequence). V was pared by 5 bases and J by 5 bases, with 8 bases of the junction left unmatched. The CDR3 totals 15 residues. This CDR3 reads CASSQYGQGYQPQHF. CDR3 sequence (DNA): TGTGCCAGCAGCCAATACGGACAGGGATATCAGCCCCAGCATTTT.

This clone turned up a few times. V gene TRBV5-1 combines with J gene TRBJ1-2, with TRBD1 matching over 10 bases. The trim removed 4 bases at V and 2 bases at J, leaving 11 bases unmatched. The CDR3 sequence is 17 residues long. Per the germline V gene, CDR1 is SGHRS and CDR2 is YFSETQ. The CDR3 protein is CASSNPGTGEGNYGYTF. Here the CDR3 DNA reads TGCGCCAGCAGCAATCCCGGGACAGGGGAAGGGAACTATGGCTACACCTTC.

This clone was seen just once. The chain joins TRBV29-1 to TRBJ2-5, with 7 bases fitting TRBD1. Trimming cost V 4 bases and J 4 bases; bases outside gene matches: 12. The CDR3 is 15 residues long. Germline V lookup: CDR1 SQVTM, CDR2 ANQGSEA. CDR3 bases: TGCAGCGTTGGGGGACCGGCAGGGGGTGGAGAGACCCAGTACTTC. Translated, it gives CSVGGPAGGGETQYF.

This chain connects TRBV6-4 to TRBJ1-3, with no clear D. The CDR3 covers 13 residues. CDR1 and CDR2 (germline): MRHNA, SNTAGT. Trimming stripped 6 bases from V and 3 bases from J, with 9 bases between. This CDR3 is CASSQELGNTIYF. The CDR3 region has the DNA TGTGCCAGCAGCCAGGAACTTGGAAACACCATATATTTT.

This rearrangement joins TRBV7-2 to TRBJ2-7; D is unclear. Germline CDR1 SGHTA, CDR2 FQGNSA. Trimming took 5 bases from V and 0 from J, leaving 14 bases between them. This CDR3 region has 15 residues. CDR3 DNA sequence: TGTGCCAGCAGCCCCCTCAGAGGCGTCTCCTACGAGCAGTACTTC. This gives the protein CASSPLRGVSYEQYF.

This clone has just a few counts. V usage is TRBV6-2 or TRBV6-3 and J usage is TRBJ2-7; D is possibly TRBD1 (6 bases). V was pared by 4 bases and J by 0 bases, with 16 bases between. The germline V gene encodes CDR1 MNHEY and CDR2 SVGEGT. This CDR3 contains 16 residues. CDR3 loop: CASSSSGEGYSYEQYF. The CDR3 DNA follows: TGTGCCAGCAGTTCGTCAGGGGAAGGGTACTCCTACGAGCAGTACTTC.